Below are 9 T cell receptor beta chains sequenced from a single sample in a study of response to subunit inactivated influenza vaccine. TCRdb reanalysed the RT-PCR reads using MiXCR and keeps one entry per CDR3 protein. In the table there are 300,000 to 350,000 distinct CDR3 sequences, 22% of which are singletons. This material consisted of PBMCs from blood, taken roughly 20 months after vaccination. The receptors here all came from a man aged 50-75 years who received an inactivated influenza vaccine.

In its sample, this clonotype was seen a few times. This chain uses TRBV11-2 with TRBJ1-1; D is unclear. The CDR3 consists of 15 residues. V gave up 1 base and J gave up 2 bases, with 11 bases separating them. Germline CDR1 SGHAT, CDR2 FQNNGV. CDR3 protein: CASSLVFGRNTEAFF. The CDR3, as DNA: TGTGCCAGCAGCTTAGTTTTTGGCAGAAACACTGAAGCTTTCTTT.

The table lists this clonotype with a few counts. This chain joins TRBV27 and TRBJ1-5; no clear D gene. The CDR3 is 16 amino acids. The germline CDR1 and CDR2 sequences are MNHEY and SMNVEV (reference sequence). V lost 4 bases to trimming and J lost 5 bases, with 18 bases between them. The DNA of the CDR3 is TGTGCCAGCAGTTCCCGTCCTAGCGGGGTCCATCAGCCCCAGCATTTT. Translating it yields CASSSRPSGVHQPQHF.

The gene calls are TRBV28 and TRBJ1-3; tentative D call: TRBD1 (5 bases). V lost 7 bases and J lost 4, with 17 bases in between. This CDR3 spans 15 amino acids. CDR1 is MDHEN, CDR2 SYDVKM, per germline. CDR3 region: CASNPDRGLGNTIYF. The CDR3 nucleotides are TGTGCCAGCAACCCTGACAGAGGCTTAGGAAACACCATATATTTT.

This rearrangement joins TRBV20-1 to TRBJ1-5; 12 positions match TRBD1. The CDR3 consists of 16 residues. Germline V gene lookup returns CDR1 DFQATT and CDR2 SNEGSKA (reference sequence). The V and J ends lost 3 bases and 2 bases, in that order; junction bases with no gene match: 5. CDR3 coding DNA: TGCAGTGCTAGGGGGACAGGGGGCTTTCGCAATCAGCCCCAGCATTTT. This sequence encodes CSARGTGGFRNQPQHF.

This clonotype was counted many times. The chain uses TRBV5-1 and TRBJ1-2; D is ambiguous. The CDR3 has 14 amino acids. V shed 0 bases and J shed 7 bases, with 13 bases lying between them. Per the germline V gene, CDR1 is SGHRS and CDR2 is YFSETQ. The CDR3 loop is CASSLDAGEGGYTF. The CDR3 region has the DNA TGCGCCAGCAGCTTGGATGCGGGAGAGGGTGGCTACACCTTC. Together with reference TRBV5-1 and TRBJ1-2, the CDR3 gives the full variable domain: KAGVTQTPRYLIKTRGQQVTLSCSPISGHRSVSWYQQTPGQGLQFLFEYFSETQRNKGNFPGRFSGRQFSNSRSEMNVSTLELGDSALYLCASSLDAGEGGYTFGSGTRLTVV.

The chain couples TRBV6-2 or TRBV6-3 to TRBJ1-2; no firm D call. The CDR3 has 15 amino acids. Germline-derived CDR1 and CDR2 are MNHEY and SVGEGT. V was trimmed by 2 bases and J by 6 bases, leaving 16 bases between them. The CDR3 loop reads CASSYTGPAGHGYTF. The CDR3 nucleotides are TGTGCCAGCAGTTACACGGGCCCCGCAGGACATGGCTACACCTTC.

This clonotype was recorded at least ten times. The CDR3 here is CSALFGQLLGADTQYF. The CDR3 nucleotides read TGCAGTGCCTTGTTCGGGCAACTTCTGGGGGCAGATACGCAGTATTTT. V and J are TRBV20-1 and TRBJ2-3, with D perhaps matching TRBD1 or TRBD2 (5 bases each). CDR1 and CDR2 from the germline V gene are DFQATT and SNEGSKA (reference sequence). The CDR3 loop spans 16 amino acids. Trimming cost V 6 bases and J 4 bases, with 23 bases left between them.

The chain has TRBV7-2 and TRBJ2-1; 8 nucleotides match TRBD2. The CDR3 has 15 amino acids. Germline V gene data show CDR1 as SGHTA and CDR2 as FQGNSA. The V gene end was trimmed by 2 bases and the J gene end by 7 bases; junction bases not matched to a gene: 7. In nucleotides, the CDR3 is TGTGCCAGCAGCTTACATCAGCGGGAGAGGAATGAGCAGTTCTTC. Translated: CASSLHQRERNEQFF.

This clonotype was picked up a small number of times. The CDR3 loop reads CASSRDRGEKLFF. For the CDR3, the DNA is TGTGCCAGCAGTCGAGACAGGGGGGAAAAACTGTTTTTT. This chain joins TRBV12-3 or TRBV12-4 and TRBJ1-4, with TRBD1 identical over 9 bases. J was trimmed by 8 bases and V by 5 bases; bases with no gene match: 3. The CDR3 is 13 amino acids.